The 10 T cell receptor beta chains below all came from one sample that was sequenced in a study of cytomegalovirus exposure and HLA in healthy donors (dated by TCRdb to 2016 to 2017). Preparation of the library involved the immunoSEQ multiplex PCR assay. For the multiplex PCR, a mixture combining 60 forward primers for TCR Vbeta segments and 13 reverse primers for TCR Jbeta segments was used. The source is immuneACCESS, and TCRdb retained only in-frame sequences with V and J called. Part of the clones is not carried over; for the studies checked, unresolved V genes explain less than half of this, and the remainder is unexplained. The sample table contains about 110,000 clones; only one count was recorded for about 68% of them. The ten biggest clones cover 3% to 4.5% of the sample. Sequencing was performed on PBMCs. Receptors were obtained from a man aged 25 to 45 in good health and CMV-seropositive.

This chain connects TRBV19 to TRBJ2-2, with unresolved D. The CDR3 is 14 residues long. Germline V gene lookup returns CDR1 LNHDA and CDR2 SQIVND (reference sequence). V lost 4 bases, J lost 4 bases, and 10 bases lay in between. The CDR3 spells CASSSVQFTGELFF. The CDR3 DNA reads as TGTGCCAGTAGTAGTGTTCAATTCACCGGGGAGCTGTTTTTT.

J is TRBJ1-1 and V is TRBV11-2; D remains ambiguous. The germline V gene has CDR1 SGHAT and CDR2 FQNNGV. The CDR3 sequence is 13 residues long. Trimming left V 10 bases short and J 1 base short, with 13 bases between. In DNA form, the CDR3 reads TGTGCCACAAGTGAATTCGGGAACACTGAAGCTTTCTTT. As protein: CATSEFGNTEAFF.

The V call is TRBV6-5, the J call TRBJ1-3; no clear D gene. Germline CDR1 MNHEY, CDR2 SVGAGI. V gave up 8 bases and J gave up 0 bases, with 5 bases separating them. The CDR3 covers 12 residues. CDR3 in DNA: TGTGCCAGCCGGTCCTCTGGAAACACCATATATTTT. It yields the protein CASRSSGNTIYF.

The chain employs TRBV15 and TRBJ2-7, with D possibly being TRBD1 (6 bases). CDR3 length: 15 amino acids. V was cut by 8 bases and J by 2 bases, with 19 bases left in between. Germline CDR1 and CDR2: LNHNV and YYDKDF (reference sequence). CDR3 nucleotides: TGTGCCACCGATTCCGGGACAAAATCTACCTACGAGCAGTACTTC. It codes for CATDSGTKSTYEQYF.

This clone was observed a few times. V is TRBV7-9 and J is TRBJ1-3; 7 bases match TRBD1. Germline V CDR1 and CDR2: SEHNR, FQNEAQ (reference sequence). The trim removed 4 bases at V and 8 bases at J, leaving 2 bases unmatched. The CDR3 runs 12 residues. The CDR3 region has the DNA TGTGCCAGCAGCTCAACAGGGGACACCATATATTTT. Translated, it gives CASSSTGDTIYF. The entire variable domain, with the rest obtained from reference TRBV7-9 and TRBJ1-3, is as follows: DTGVSQNPRHKITKRGQNVTFRCDPISEHNRLYWYRQTLGQGPEFLTYFQNEAQLEKSRLLSDRFSAERPKGSFSTLEIQRTEQGDSAMYLCASSSTGDTIYFGEGSWLTVV.

The chain joins TRBV5-3 to TRBJ1-2, with 7 positions matching TRBD1. TRBV5-3 is an ORF for which the function is uncertain. The length of the CDR3 is 14 residues. V shed 3 bases, J shed 3 bases, and the junction held 5 bases outside the gene matches. This CDR3 is CARSYRTGDYGYTF. DNA for the CDR3: TGTGCCAGAAGCTACCGTACAGGGGACTATGGCTACACCTTC.

This chain joins TRBV4-1 and TRBJ2-5; TRBD2 aligns across 11 bases. Germline values: CDR1 MGHRA, CDR2 YSYEKL. V lost 4 bases, J lost 2 bases, and 3 bases stayed unmatched. This CDR3 spans 15 amino acids. The DNA of the CDR3 is TGCGCCAGCAGCCCCCTAGCGGGGGGACAAGAGACCCAGTACTTC. This translates into CASSPLAGGQETQYF.

The chain carries TRBV10-3 and TRBJ2-1; D is possibly TRBD1 (6 bases). This CDR3 contains 18 residues. V shed 3 bases and J shed 2 bases, with 20 bases lying between them. Germline V CDR1 and CDR2: ENHRY, SYGVKD. The CDR3 DNA is TGTGCCATCAGTGAACCGACGGTTGGGGGCCCTGCCTACAATGAGCAGTTCTTC. Its protein product is CAISEPTVGGPAYNEQFF.

This chain connects TRBV7-9 to TRBJ1-2; D is uncertain. V was cut by 4 bases and J by 4 bases, with 10 bases left in between. The CDR3 is 13 residues long. Germline CDR1 reads SEHNR; CDR2 reads FQNEAQ (reference sequence). The CDR3: CASSSGSFYGYTF. CDR3 sequence (DNA): TGTGCCAGCAGCTCGGGGTCTTTCTATGGCTACACCTTC.

The CDR3 loop reads CASSYLAGGDTQYF. In DNA, the CDR3 is TGTGCCAGCAGTTACCTAGCGGGGGGAGATACGCAGTATTTT. The rearrangement uses TRBV6-6 and TRBJ2-3; TRBD2 matches at 11 bases. CDR3 length: 14 amino acids. The V and J ends lost 2 bases and 5 bases, in that order; junction bases with no gene match: 0. Germline loops: CDR1 MNHNY, CDR2 SVGAGI (reference sequence).